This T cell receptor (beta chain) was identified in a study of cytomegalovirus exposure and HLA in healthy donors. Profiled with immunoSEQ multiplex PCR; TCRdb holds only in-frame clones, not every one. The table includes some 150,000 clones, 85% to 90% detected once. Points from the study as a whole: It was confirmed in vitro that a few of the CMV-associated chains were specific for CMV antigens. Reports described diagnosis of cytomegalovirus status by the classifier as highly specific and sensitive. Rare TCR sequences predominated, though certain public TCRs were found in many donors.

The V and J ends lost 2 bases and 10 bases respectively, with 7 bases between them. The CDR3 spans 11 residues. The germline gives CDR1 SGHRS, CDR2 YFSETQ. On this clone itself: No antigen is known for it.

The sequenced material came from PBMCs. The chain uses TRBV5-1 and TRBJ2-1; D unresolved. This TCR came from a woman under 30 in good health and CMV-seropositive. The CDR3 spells CASSFSTEQFF. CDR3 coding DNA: TGCGCCAGCAGCTTTAGCACCGAGCAGTTCTTC.